This T cell receptor (beta chain) originates from a study of CD8+ T cells in alopecia areata. This CDR3 has 13 residues. In germline, CDR1 is SGHAT, CDR2 FQNNGV. Trimming took off 8 bases at V and 0 bases at J, with 11 bases between the two ends. TCR sequencing used cDNA made by reverse transcription of extracted RNA. TCRdb's table, derived via immunoSEQ multiplex PCR, lists solely in-frame clones and lacks some. The sample records roughly 190,000 clones, 64% being singletons. Only a few counts were recorded for this clone. Indicated treatment: oral pan-JAK inhibitor, 5-10 mg twice daily. This chain connects TRBV11-2 to TRBJ2-7; no clear D. The sequence came from a human donor with alopecia areata. The input for sequencing was CD4+ T cells sorted from blood, taken at approximately week 50, from a patient treated with tofacitinib. As DNA, the CDR3 is TGTGCCAGCGGTAGGGCCAGCTCCTACGAGCAGTACTTC. Protein: CASGRASSYEQYF.